The sequence of this TCR beta chain was determined in a study of vaccination effects on CD4 cells after COVID-19. Study-wide context: Two-dose BNT162b2 or mRNA-1273 vaccination was given to participants.

Method: immunoSEQ multiplex PCR; TCRdb's copy keeps in-frame clones and lacks some. The repertoire includes roughly 60,000 clones, roughly two thirds of them detected once, and approximately 16% sits in the top ten. Before sequencing, viral peptide pools were used by the ViraFEST assay to expand antigen-specific CD4+ T cells. Subsequent to roughly 9 days of culture, CD4+ T cells were isolated. Absence of prior SARS-CoV-2 infection characterized the vaccine recipients, who showed negative nucleocapsid antibodies. Comment on this clone: Its antigen is as yet unknown.

The CDR3 extends over 14 amino acids. The germline V gene has CDR1 LNHDA and CDR2 SQIVND (reference sequence). V lost 5 bases and J lost 5, with 15 bases in between. The V and J genes are TRBV19 and TRBJ2-5, with D possibly being TRBD1 (6 bases). This specimen was CD4+ T cells from PBMCs cultured with SARS-CoV-2 spike peptides, taken before COVID-19 vaccination. The sequence was collected from a human donor who received a COVID-19 vaccine. The CDR3 sequence is CASSPQGSGETQYF. As DNA, the CDR3 is TGTGCCAGTAGTCCGCAGGGGTCGGGGGAGACCCAGTACTTC.